The rows below give T cell receptor beta chains drawn from one sample of a study of shared clonotypes between healthy human individuals. Clones were sequenced by immunoSEQ multiplex PCR, and TCRdb holds only the in-frame ones, with some missing. Of about 480,000 clones in the sample, 79% were seen once. Material for sequencing was PBMCs. The receptor source for this set is a woman in her thirties or forties in good health. Some clones in this sample may be carry-over from other donors' samples. Each CDR3 is given with its conserved first and last residue. Each record gives: J gene, clone size, V gene, CDR3 length, D gene, CDR3 protein, CDR3 DNA. The D gene is left open where the match is weak. Size is stated for part of the rows, as once, few or many counts, or as a class when the clone is expanded.

J gene: TRBJ2-5
clone size: .
V gene: TRBV5-1
CDR3 length: 14
D gene: .
CDR3 protein: CASSAGRVGETQYF
CDR3 DNA: TGCGCCAGCAGCGCCGGGCGGGTTGGGGAGACCCAGTACTTC

J gene: TRBJ2-1
clone size: .
V gene: TRBV5-4
CDR3 length: 14
D gene: .
CDR3 protein: CASRDGVLGGEQFF
CDR3 DNA: TGTGCCAGCCGGGACGGGGTACTAGGAGGTGAGCAGTTCTTC

J gene: TRBJ2-2
clone size: .
V gene: TRBV15
CDR3 length: 15
D gene: TRBD2
CDR3 protein: CATSRGGEGTGELFF
CDR3 DNA: TGTGCCACCAGCAGAGGAGGGGAGGGCACCGGGGAGCTGTTTTTT

J gene: TRBJ2-3
clone size: .
V gene: TRBV23-1
CDR3 length: 17
D gene: TRBD2
CDR3 protein: CASSQPGTSGSTDTQYF
CDR3 DNA: TGCGCCAGCAGTCAGCCCGGGACTAGCGGTAGCACAGATACGCAGTATTTT

J gene: TRBJ1-5
clone size: few
V gene: TRBV10-3
CDR3 length: 13
D gene: .
CDR3 protein: CAIRRDWDQPQHF
CDR3 DNA: TGTGCCATCAGGAGGGATTGGGATCAGCCCCAGCATTTT

J gene: TRBJ2-1
clone size: .
V gene: TRBV5-1
CDR3 length: 17
D gene: TRBD2
CDR3 protein: CASSAGTSGGRPGEQFF
CDR3 DNA: TGCGCCAGCAGCGCCGGGACTAGCGGGGGTAGACCCGGTGAGCAGTTCTTC

J gene: TRBJ2-2
clone size: .
V gene: TRBV10-3
CDR3 length: 11
D gene: .
CDR3 protein: CAARGFGELFF
CDR3 DNA: TGTGCCGCACGTGGTTTTGGGGAGCTGTTTTTT

J gene: TRBJ2-3
clone size: .
V gene: TRBV7-6
CDR3 length: 18
D gene: TRBD2
CDR3 protein: CASSLAIRAGPSTDTQYF
CDR3 DNA: TGTGCCAGCAGCTTAGCGATCCGAGCGGGACCTAGCACAGATACGCAGTATTTT

J gene: TRBJ2-7
clone size: .
V gene: TRBV28
CDR3 length: 10
D gene: .
CDR3 protein: CASSTLGQYF
CDR3 DNA: TGTGCCAGCAGCACCCTGGGGCAGTACTTC

J gene: TRBJ2-7
clone size: .
V gene: TRBV6-1
CDR3 length: 15
D gene: TRBD2
CDR3 protein: CASSETSGRTYEQYF
CDR3 DNA: TGTGCCAGCAGTGAAACTAGCGGGCGGACCTACGAGCAGTACTTC

J gene: TRBJ2-7
clone size: .
V gene: TRBV15
CDR3 length: 16
D gene: .
CDR3 protein: CATSRTLTIITYEQYF
CDR3 DNA: TGTGCCACCAGCAGAACCTTGACCATCATCACCTACGAGCAGTACTTC

J gene: TRBJ1-1
clone size: few
V gene: TRBV28
CDR3 length: 16
D gene: TRBD1
CDR3 protein: CASSRQGARTFREAFF
CDR3 DNA: TGTGCCAGCAGTCGACAGGGGGCGCGGACATTCCGTGAAGCTTTCTTT

J gene: TRBJ1-1
clone size: .
V gene: TRBV28
CDR3 length: 15
D gene: .
CDR3 protein: CASRLGGRRETEAFF
CDR3 DNA: TGTGCCAGCAGGCTTGGGGGTCGGCGGGAGACTGAAGCTTTCTTT

J gene: TRBJ2-1
clone size: .
V gene: TRBV25-1
CDR3 length: 15
D gene: .
CDR3 protein: CASSLWGGSYNEQFF
CDR3 DNA: TGTGCCAGCAGTCTATGGGGCGGCAGTTACAATGAGCAGTTCTTC

J gene: TRBJ1-5
clone size: .
V gene: TRBV18
CDR3 length: 13
D gene: .
CDR3 protein: CASSPQGNQPQHF
CDR3 DNA: TGTGCCAGCTCACCCCAGGGCAATCAGCCCCAGCATTTT

J gene: TRBJ2-3
clone size: .
V gene: TRBV18
CDR3 length: 20
D gene: TRBD2
CDR3 protein: CASSPPLGLAGGGSTDTQYF
CDR3 DNA: TGTGCCAGCTCACCACCTCTCGGACTAGCGGGAGGGGGCAGCACAGATACGCAGTATTTT

J gene: TRBJ1-2
clone size: .
V gene: TRBV4-3
CDR3 length: 16
D gene: .
CDR3 protein: CASSQDFEGVIYGYTF
CDR3 DNA: TGCGCCAGCAGCCAAGATTTTGAGGGGGTGATCTATGGCTACACCTTC

J gene: TRBJ2-7
clone size: .
V gene: TRBV7-8
CDR3 length: 16
D gene: TRBD2
CDR3 protein: CASSLARERPRVEQYF
CDR3 DNA: TGTGCCAGCAGCTTAGCGCGGGAGCGGCCCCGCGTGGAGCAGTACTTC

J gene: TRBJ2-2
clone size: .
V gene: TRBV5-1
CDR3 length: 13
D gene: .
CDR3 protein: CASSVSITGELFF
CDR3 DNA: TGCGCCAGCAGCGTATCAATCACCGGGGAGCTGTTTTTT

J gene: TRBJ2-3
clone size: .
V gene: TRBV5-1
CDR3 length: 15
D gene: TRBD2
CDR3 protein: CASRPTSASTDTQYF
CDR3 DNA: TGCGCCAGCAGACCGACTAGCGCAAGCACAGATACGCAGTATTTT

J gene: TRBJ2-2
clone size: few
V gene: TRBV6-1
CDR3 length: 15
D gene: .
CDR3 protein: CASSEGPENSGELFF
CDR3 DNA: TGTGCCAGCAGTGAGGGCCCCGAAAATTCCGGGGAGCTGTTTTTT

J gene: TRBJ2-7
clone size: .
V gene: TRBV30
CDR3 length: 17
D gene: TRBD2
CDR3 protein: CAWSGFGVAGFTYEQYF
CDR3 DNA: TGTGCCTGGAGTGGATTTGGGGTAGCGGGCTTTACCTACGAGCAGTACTTC

J gene: TRBJ2-1
clone size: few
V gene: TRBV9
CDR3 length: 15
D gene: TRBD2
CDR3 protein: CASSLIGGGYNEQFF
CDR3 DNA: TGTGCCAGCAGCCTCATCGGCGGGGGGTACAATGAGCAGTTCTTC

J gene: TRBJ2-7
clone size: .
V gene: TRBV5-6
CDR3 length: 15
D gene: TRBD1
CDR3 protein: CASSLRTGAPYEQYF
CDR3 DNA: TGTGCCAGCAGCTTGCGGACAGGGGCCCCCTACGAGCAGTACTTC

J gene: TRBJ1-3
clone size: .
V gene: TRBV5-1
CDR3 length: 16
D gene: TRBD1
CDR3 protein: CASSSGQGVKRNTIYF
CDR3 DNA: TGCGCCAGCAGCTCTGGACAGGGAGTAAAGAGAAACACCATATATTTT

J gene: TRBJ2-7
clone size: .
V gene: TRBV30
CDR3 length: 16
D gene: TRBD2
CDR3 protein: CAWSVGLAGSSYEQYF
CDR3 DNA: TGTGCCTGGAGTGTTGGGCTAGCGGGAAGCTCCTACGAGCAGTACTTC

J gene: TRBJ2-7
clone size: .
V gene: TRBV19
CDR3 length: 16
D gene: TRBD2
CDR3 protein: CASSGLQGGVPYEQYF
CDR3 DNA: TGTGCCAGTAGCGGCCTCCAGGGAGGGGTCCCCTACGAGCAGTACTTC

J gene: TRBJ1-2
clone size: few
V gene: TRBV2
CDR3 length: 13
D gene: .
CDR3 protein: CASSEQGVNGYTF
CDR3 DNA: TGTGCCAGCAGTGAACAGGGTGTGAATGGCTACACCTTC

J gene: TRBJ2-7
clone size: .
V gene: TRBV7-9
CDR3 length: 12
D gene: .
CDR3 protein: CASSPYTYEQYF
CDR3 DNA: TGTGCCAGCAGCCCTTATACCTACGAGCAGTACTTC

J gene: TRBJ1-1
clone size: .
V gene: TRBV10-1
CDR3 length: 15
D gene: .
CDR3 protein: CASTRSGSFFTEAFF
CDR3 DNA: TGCGCCAGCACTCGATCAGGGTCGTTTTTTACTGAAGCTTTCTTT

J gene: TRBJ2-5
clone size: .
V gene: TRBV7-3
CDR3 length: 15
D gene: .
CDR3 protein: CASSPGPGPQETQYF
CDR3 DNA: TGTGCCAGCAGCCCGGGACCAGGGCCTCAAGAGACCCAGTACTTC

J gene: TRBJ2-7
clone size: .
V gene: TRBV7-9
CDR3 length: 14
D gene: .
CDR3 protein: CASSLGTGSYEQYF
CDR3 DNA: TGTGCCAGCAGCTTAGGAACAGGGTCGTACGAGCAGTACTTC

J gene: TRBJ2-2
clone size: .
V gene: TRBV27
CDR3 length: 14
D gene: .
CDR3 protein: CASSLWQGIGELFF
CDR3 DNA: TGTGCCAGCAGTTTATGGCAGGGGATCGGGGAGCTGTTTTTT

J gene: TRBJ2-7
clone size: few
V gene: TRBV4-2
CDR3 length: 15
D gene: TRBD2
CDR3 protein: CASSQEDGEGYEQYF
CDR3 DNA: TGTGCCAGCAGCCAAGAGGACGGGGAGGGATACGAGCAGTACTTC

J gene: TRBJ2-5
clone size: .
V gene: TRBV2
CDR3 length: 14
D gene: TRBD2
CDR3 protein: CASSRLATQETQYF
CDR3 DNA: TGTGCCAGCAGCCGACTAGCGACCCAAGAGACCCAGTACTTC

J gene: TRBJ2-2
clone size: .
V gene: TRBV7-7
CDR3 length: 13
D gene: .
CDR3 protein: CASKTVDNGELFF
CDR3 DNA: TGTGCTAGCAAGACCGTGGACAACGGGGAGCTGTTTTTT

J gene: TRBJ1-1
clone size: many
V gene: TRBV2
CDR3 length: 13
D gene: TRBD1
CDR3 protein: CASKGQGWTEAFF
CDR3 DNA: TGTGCCAGCAAAGGACAGGGCTGGACTGAAGCTTTCTTT

J gene: TRBJ2-7
clone size: .
V gene: TRBV19
CDR3 length: 14
D gene: TRBD1
CDR3 protein: CASRGRQGSREQYF
CDR3 DNA: TGTGCCAGTAGAGGACGACAGGGCTCAAGAGAGCAGTACTTC

J gene: TRBJ2-5
clone size: few
V gene: TRBV7-3
CDR3 length: 15
D gene: .
CDR3 protein: CASSSTTSGQETQYF
CDR3 DNA: TGTGCCAGCAGCTCCACGACTAGTGGGCAAGAGACCCAGTACTTC

J gene: TRBJ2-1
clone size: once
V gene: TRBV23-1
CDR3 length: 21
D gene: TRBD1
CDR3 protein: CASSQSYPGQGCHGNNNEQFF
CDR3 DNA: TGCGCCAGCAGTCAATCTTATCCGGGACAGGGATGTCACGGAAACAACAATGAGCAGTTCTTC

J gene: TRBJ2-7
clone size: .
V gene: TRBV13
CDR3 length: 13
D gene: .
CDR3 protein: CASSFSHTYEQYF
CDR3 DNA: TGTGCCAGCAGCTTCTCGCATACCTACGAGCAGTACTTC

J gene: TRBJ2-5
clone size: .
V gene: TRBV7-3
CDR3 length: 13
D gene: .
CDR3 protein: CASSTVGKETQYF
CDR3 DNA: TGTGCCAGCAGCACCGTAGGGAAAGAGACCCAGTACTTC

J gene: TRBJ2-1
clone size: once
V gene: TRBV25-1
CDR3 length: 14
D gene: TRBD2
CDR3 protein: CASSDRWTSSEQFF
CDR3 DNA: TGTGCCAGCAGTGATCGATGGACTAGCAGTGAGCAGTTCTTC

J gene: TRBJ2-7
clone size: .
V gene: TRBV19
CDR3 length: 14
D gene: TRBD1
CDR3 protein: CASSIGDRVREQYF
CDR3 DNA: TGTGCCAGTAGTATAGGGGACAGGGTTCGCGAGCAGTACTTC

J gene: TRBJ2-7
clone size: few
V gene: TRBV11-2
CDR3 length: 12
D gene: .
CDR3 protein: CATTGNPYEQYF
CDR3 DNA: TGTGCCACCACAGGTAACCCTTACGAGCAGTACTTC

J gene: TRBJ1-4
clone size: .
V gene: TRBV27
CDR3 length: 15
D gene: TRBD1
CDR3 protein: CASSLTGGANEKLFF
CDR3 DNA: TGTGCCAGCAGTTTGACAGGGGGAGCTAATGAAAAACTGTTTTTT

J gene: TRBJ1-5
clone size: .
V gene: TRBV19
CDR3 length: 13
D gene: .
CDR3 protein: CASRVTLNQPQHF
CDR3 DNA: TGTGCCAGCAGGGTCACTTTAAATCAGCCCCAGCATTTT

J gene: TRBJ2-7
clone size: few
V gene: TRBV5-4
CDR3 length: 13
D gene: .
CDR3 protein: CASTVKGQDEQYF
CDR3 DNA: TGTGCCAGCACCGTTAAGGGCCAGGACGAGCAGTACTTC

J gene: TRBJ2-1
clone size: .
V gene: TRBV7-3
CDR3 length: 15
D gene: .
CDR3 protein: CASSLTSGVYNEQFF
CDR3 DNA: TGTGCCAGCAGCTTAACTAGCGGAGTCTACAATGAGCAGTTCTTC

J gene: TRBJ1-5
clone size: .
V gene: TRBV28
CDR3 length: 15
D gene: TRBD1
CDR3 protein: CASSAPGGSNQPQHF
CDR3 DNA: TGTGCCAGCAGTGCCCCAGGGGGGTCCAATCAGCCCCAGCATTTT

J gene: TRBJ2-7
clone size: .
V gene: TRBV27
CDR3 length: 13
D gene: .
CDR3 protein: CASSFGVGGEQYF
CDR3 DNA: TGTGCCAGCAGTTTCGGGGTGGGGGGCGAGCAGTACTTC

J gene: TRBJ1-1
clone size: many
V gene: TRBV5-6
CDR3 length: 12
D gene: .
CDR3 protein: CASIGMNTEAFF
CDR3 DNA: TGTGCCAGCATCGGGATGAACACTGAAGCTTTCTTT

J gene: TRBJ2-1
clone size: .
V gene: TRBV25-1
CDR3 length: 11
D gene: .
CDR3 protein: CASSGYNEQFF
CDR3 DNA: TGTGCCAGCAGTGGATACAATGAGCAGTTCTTC

J gene: TRBJ2-3
clone size: .
V gene: TRBV10-1
CDR3 length: 14
D gene: TRBD2
CDR3 protein: CASSEAGGTDTQYF
CDR3 DNA: TGCGCCAGCAGTGAAGCGGGAGGCACAGATACGCAGTATTTT

J gene: TRBJ2-1
clone size: .
V gene: TRBV2
CDR3 length: 18
D gene: TRBD1
CDR3 protein: CASSDWGALDRGFNEQFF
CDR3 DNA: TGTGCCAGCAGTGATTGGGGCGCCCTGGACAGGGGGTTCAATGAGCAGTTCTTC

J gene: TRBJ2-1
clone size: .
V gene: TRBV11-2
CDR3 length: 14
D gene: .
CDR3 protein: CASKPTGGFNEQFF
CDR3 DNA: TGTGCCAGCAAACCCACGGGGGGCTTCAATGAGCAGTTCTTC

J gene: TRBJ2-7
clone size: .
V gene: TRBV7-2
CDR3 length: 15
D gene: TRBD2
CDR3 protein: CASSFVAGEGNEQYF
CDR3 DNA: TGTGCCAGCAGCTTTGTAGCGGGAGAAGGCAACGAGCAGTACTTC

J gene: TRBJ2-7
clone size: .
V gene: TRBV27
CDR3 length: 16
D gene: TRBD2
CDR3 protein: CASRPGGLAGSGEQYF
CDR3 DNA: TGTGCCAGCAGGCCCGGGGGACTAGCGGGATCCGGCGAGCAGTACTTC

J gene: TRBJ1-2
clone size: .
V gene: TRBV18
CDR3 length: 14
D gene: .
CDR3 protein: CASSPRGGDYGYTF
CDR3 DNA: TGTGCCAGCTCACCTCGGGGGGGCGACTATGGCTACACCTTC

J gene: TRBJ1-2
clone size: .
V gene: TRBV10-3
CDR3 length: 13
D gene: TRBD1
CDR3 protein: CATEDRVGYGYTF
CDR3 DNA: TGTGCCACCGAAGACAGGGTAGGCTATGGCTACACCTTC